This section outlines one TCR beta chain sequence together with its context. Its antigen is not identified. The source of the sample is a study of OX40 agonist ivuxolimab in advanced cancers. Study-wide background: One hepatocellular carcinoma and a couple of cutaneous melanoma patients partially responded.

No patient had autoimmune disease or received systemic immunosuppression. The study's findings and limits: Normalized T-cell clonal expansion was also low in some nonresponders. More expanded clones were seen, on average, in CD8+ T cells than in CD4+.

The table came from immunoSEQ multiplex PCR; TCRdb's copy has only in-frame clones and leaves some out. The repertoire consists of roughly 70,000 clones, with 80% to 90% occurring once and the leading ten covering approximately 0.5%. The clonotype originates from an adult with an advanced solid tumor such as melanoma, head and neck, liver or kidney cancer. The source material was CD4+ or CD8+ T cells sorted from blood, sampled in a trial of the OX40 agonist ivuxolimab.

The CDR3 nucleotides read TGCGCCAGCAGCTTAGGGACAGGGGTGAACACTGAAGCTTTCTTT. Its protein is CASSLGTGVNTEAFF. This chain connects TRBV5-1 to TRBJ1-1; TRBD1 matches 10 bases. V shed 2 bases, J shed 0 bases, and the junction held 1 base outside the gene matches. The CDR3 is 15 residues long. The germline V gene has CDR1 SGHRS and CDR2 YFSETQ.